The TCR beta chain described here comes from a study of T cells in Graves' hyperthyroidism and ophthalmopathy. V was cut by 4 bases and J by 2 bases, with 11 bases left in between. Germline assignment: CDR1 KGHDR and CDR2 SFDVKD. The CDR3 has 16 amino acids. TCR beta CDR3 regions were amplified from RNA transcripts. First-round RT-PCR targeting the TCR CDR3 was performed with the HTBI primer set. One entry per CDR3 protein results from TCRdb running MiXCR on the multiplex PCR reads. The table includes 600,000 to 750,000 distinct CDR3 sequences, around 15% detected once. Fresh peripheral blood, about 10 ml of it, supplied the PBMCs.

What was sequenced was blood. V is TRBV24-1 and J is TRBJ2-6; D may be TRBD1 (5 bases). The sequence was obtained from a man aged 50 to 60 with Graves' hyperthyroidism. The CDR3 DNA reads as TGTGCCACCAGTGACCAGACAGTAACTGGGGCCAACGTCCTGACTTTC. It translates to CATSDQTVTGANVLTF.